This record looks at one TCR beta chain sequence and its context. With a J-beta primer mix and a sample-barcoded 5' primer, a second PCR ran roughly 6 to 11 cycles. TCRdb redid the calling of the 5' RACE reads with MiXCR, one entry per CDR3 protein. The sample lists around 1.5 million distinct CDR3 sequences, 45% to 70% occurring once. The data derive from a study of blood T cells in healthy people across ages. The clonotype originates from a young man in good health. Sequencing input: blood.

In nucleotides, the CDR3 is TGTGCCAGCAGTTACCAGCGGACCTACGAGCAGTACTTC. The encoded protein is CASSYQRTYEQYF. The chain uses TRBV27 and TRBJ2-7; D perhaps matches TRBD2 (5 bases). The V end lost 4 bases, the J end lost 2 bases, and 9 bases lay between the germline ends. The CDR3 length is 13 residues. Germline CDR1 reads MNHEY; CDR2 reads SMNVEV (reference sequence).